This is a list of T cell receptor beta chains from one sample in a study of blood T cell repertoires in COVID-19. Using immunoSEQ multiplex PCR, the repertoire was profiled, and TCRdb retains in-frame clones only, with some absent. This table holds about 200,000 clones, about 90% found once. Sequencing was carried out using peripheral blood. These TCRs come from a man aged 30-40 years with acute or convalescent COVID-19. Each CDR3 is given with its conserved first and last residue. The D gene is left open where the match is weak.

D gene	V gene	J gene	CDR3 DNA	CDR3 protein
-	TRBV3-1/TRBV3-2	TRBJ1-6	TGTGCCAGCAGCCGGACCTTTGGAGGGCTAAATTCACCCCTCCACTTT	CASSRTFGGLNSPLHF
TRBD1	TRBV6-2/TRBV6-3	TRBJ1-5	TGTGCCAGCAGCCCCGGACAGGTTAGCAATCAGCCCCAGCATTTT	CASSPGQVSNQPQHF
TRBD2	TRBV6-6	TRBJ2-7	TGTGCCAGCAGTTTCGGGACTAGCGGGAAAAGGTACGAGCAGTACTTC	CASSFGTSGKRYEQYF
TRBD1	TRBV5-4	TRBJ2-3	TGTGCCAGCAGCTCACGGACAGGGCTCACAGATACGCAGTATTTT	CASSSRTGLTDTQYF
TRBD1	TRBV18	TRBJ1-2	TGTGCCAGCTCACTTACGGGACAGATCTATGGCTACACCTTC	CASSLTGQIYGYTF
-	TRBV14	TRBJ1-1	TGTGCCAGCAGCCTCCCCGGGGGAAGGACTGAAGCTTTCTTT	CASSLPGGRTEAFF
-	TRBV9	TRBJ2-5	TGTGCCAGCAGCGTAGACGGCAGGCAAGAGACCCAGTACTTC	CASSVDGRQETQYF
-	TRBV28	TRBJ2-7	TGTGCCAGCAGTCCGTCCCTTACCTACGAGCAGTACTTC	CASSPSLTYEQYF
TRBD1	TRBV5-5	TRBJ2-1	TGTGCCAGCAGCTTGCGGGACAGGGTTTGGAGTGAGCAGTTCTTC	CASSLRDRVWSEQFF
TRBD2	TRBV9	TRBJ2-1	TGTGCCAGCAGCGTAGCTAACCTAGCGGGAAATAATGAGCAGTTCTTC	CASSVANLAGNNEQFF
TRBD1	TRBV11-3	TRBJ2-2	TGTGCCAGCAGCTTGATGCAGGGGGCAAACACCGGGGAGCTGTTTTTT	CASSLMQGANTGELFF